A single sample gave rise to the 32 T cell receptor beta chains below, sequenced in a study of cytomegalovirus exposure and HLA in healthy donors. Both 60 Vbeta primers and 13 Jbeta primers went into the PCR. The table came from immunoSEQ multiplex PCR; TCRdb's copy has only in-frame clones and leaves some out. This table has some 200,000 clones, roughly 80% appearing once. The sequenced sample was PBMCs. The receptors here all came from a young woman in good health and CMV-seronegative.

Remarks on this clone: A junction end diverges from the germline sequence, so it may reflect a read error. This chain uses TRBV7-3 with TRBJ1-2; no clear D. This CDR3 comprises 15 residues. In germline, CDR1 is SGHTA, CDR2 FQGTGA. Here the CDR3 DNA reads TGTGCCAGCAGCTTAGAATTCTCTGCGGGGTATGGCTACCCCTTC. Amino acid sequence: CASSLEFSAGYGYPF.

The CDR3 DNA follows: TGTGCCAGCAGCGTAAATCGGCGGGGGGGAGGGGATACGCAGTATTTT. Translation: CASSVNRRGGGDTQYF. V is TRBV9 and J is TRBJ2-3, with TRBD2 matching over 9 bases. The CDR3 spans 16 residues. With 1 base clipped from V and 6 bases from J, the junction kept 9 bases outside the gene matches. Germline V gene sequence: CDR1 SGDLS, CDR2 YYNGEE.

The rearrangement joins TRBV5-1 to TRBJ1-6; D uncertain. The CDR3 has 13 residues. CDR1 is SGHRS, CDR2 YFSETQ, per germline. With 5 bases removed from V and 7 bases from J, the gap between germline ends came to 10 bases. The CDR3 sequence is CASRRESNSPLHF. CDR3 in DNA: TGCGCCAGCAGGCGTGAGTCGAATTCACCCCTCCACTTT.

This clone has just one count. This chain connects TRBV2 to TRBJ1-6; D perhaps matches TRBD1 (5 bases). The CDR3 loop spans 16 amino acids. Germline V gene data show CDR1 as SNHLY and CDR2 as FYNNEI. The germline V and J ends were trimmed by 4 bases and 0 bases, with 10 bases remaining between them. The chain's CDR3 is CASSAGLSSYNSPLHF. The CDR3, as DNA: TGTGCCAGCAGTGCAGGGCTGAGCTCCTATAATTCACCCCTCCACTTT.

This clone was picked up a small number of times. The sample carries other DNA sequences with the same CDR3. This sequence joins TRBV5-1 and TRBJ1-1; D not certain. Germline V gives CDR1 SGHRS, CDR2 YFSETQ. The length of the CDR3 is 13 residues. V lost 0 bases, J lost 1 base, and 4 bases lay in between. CDR3 loop: CASSLAGNTEAFF. CDR3 nucleotides: TGCGCCAGCAGCTTGGCCGGGAACACTGAAGCTTTCTTT.

This sequence joins TRBV19 and TRBJ1-5, with TRBD1 as a possible D gene (5 bases). The CDR3 covers 15 residues. Trimming cost V 6 bases and J 0 bases, with 12 bases left between them. Looked up from germline, CDR1 is LNHDA and CDR2 is SQIVND (reference sequence). The CDR3 region has the DNA TGTGCCAGTAGGAAACAGGAACATAGCAATCAGCCCCAGCATTTT. Translation gives CASRKQEHSNQPQHF.

This clone was observed a handful of times. The CDR3 is CASSPGDRGYPNYGYTF. CDR3 DNA sequence: TGTGCCAGCTCACCAGGAGACAGGGGGTATCCTAACTATGGCTACACCTTC. V gene TRBV18 combines with J gene TRBJ1-2; the match to TRBD1 covers 9 bases. Germline values: CDR1 KGHSH, CDR2 LQKENI. The CDR3 is 17 amino acids. The junction had 7 bases not matched to a gene; V was cut back by 2 bases and J by 0 bases.

The V call is TRBV29-1, the J call TRBJ2-7; D possibly corresponds to TRBD2 (6 bases). Trimming took 7 bases from V and 5 from J, leaving 9 bases between them. CDR3 length: 10 residues. CDR1 is SQVTM and CDR2 is ANQGSEA in the germline V gene. The CDR3 is CSAWGDEQYF. The CDR3 DNA is TGCAGCGCCTGGGGGGACGAGCAGTACTTC.

V gene TRBV19 combines with J gene TRBJ2-1, with D maybe TRBD2 (6 bases). CDR3 length equals 14 residues. Germline CDR1 and CDR2: LNHDA and SQIVND (reference sequence). V was shortened by 10 bases and J by 11 bases, with 24 bases between the two germline ends. The chain's CDR3 is CATMGQGDSMKQFF. In nucleotides, the CDR3 is TGTGCCACAATGGGGCAAGGGGACTCAATGAAGCAGTTCTTC.

The chain joins TRBV30 to TRBJ2-7; D possibly corresponds to TRBD1 (6 bases). Germline V gene data show CDR1 as GTSNPN and CDR2 as SVGIG (reference sequence). V was trimmed by 2 bases and J by 6 bases, leaving 14 bases between them. The CDR3 is made up of 13 amino acids. The CDR3 DNA reads TGTGCCTGGAGTACAGGGAATCCGGGCGAGCAGTACTTC. Amino acids: CAWSTGNPGEQYF.

The rearrangement joins TRBV18 to TRBJ2-3; D is uncertain. CDR1 is KGHSH and CDR2 is LQKENI in the germline V gene. The ends were cut back, 3 bases at V and 4 bases at J, with 11 bases in the middle. The CDR3 has 14 amino acids. CDR3 sequence (DNA): TGTGCCAGCTCACCCCTGACACCTCCAGATACGCAGTATTTT. Translation gives CASSPLTPPDTQYF.

This chain uses TRBV11-2 with TRBJ1-1, with a possible D match to TRBD1 (5 bases). V was trimmed by 2 bases and J by 6 bases, leaving 22 bases between them. Germline values: CDR1 SGHAT, CDR2 FQNNGV. The CDR3 is made up of 17 amino acids. CDR3 sequence (DNA): TGTGCCAGCAGCTTATTTCAGTATCCGGGGGGTGTTCCTGAAGCTTTCTTT. The encoded protein is CASSLFQYPGGVPEAFF.

The chain carries TRBV4-1 and TRBJ2-3, with 10 bases fitting TRBD2. The CDR3 loop spans 16 amino acids. V dropped 0 bases and J dropped 3; count of bases not matched to a gene: 3. Germline V gene data show CDR1 as MGHRA and CDR2 as YSYEKL. CDR3 sequence: CASSQEASGRTDTQYF. In DNA, the CDR3 is TGCGCCAGCAGCCAAGAGGCTAGCGGGAGAACAGATACGCAGTATTTT.

V usage is TRBV5-4 and J usage is TRBJ2-7; no firm D call. V was clipped by 4 bases and J by 2 bases, with 7 bases between them. Germline V gives CDR1 SGHNT, CDR2 YYREEE (reference sequence). The CDR3 is 12 amino acids. The CDR3 bases are TGTGCCAGCAGCGGCGCGGCCTACGAGCAGTACTTC. Translation: CASSGAAYEQYF.

A single count supports this clone. The chain couples TRBV9 to TRBJ2-2; 8 positions agree with TRBD1. Germline V CDR1 and CDR2: SGDLS, YYNGEE. Trimming removed 0 bases from V and 6 bases from J; junction bases left unmatched: 22. The CDR3 sequence is 21 residues long. Here the CDR3 reads CASSVVWSYPGQEVNPGELFF. The CDR3, as DNA: TGTGCCAGCAGCGTAGTTTGGTCCTATCCGGGACAGGAAGTTAATCCCGGGGAGCTGTTTTTT.

The chain is built from TRBV4-1 and TRBJ2-7; no firm D call. The CDR3 is 13 residues long. The V and J ends lost 2 bases and 0 bases respectively, with 5 bases between them. CDR1 MGHRA and CDR2 YSYEKL come from the germline V gene. The chain's CDR3 is CASSQTSSYEQYF. As DNA, the CDR3 is TGCGCCAGCAGCCAAACAAGCTCCTACGAGCAGTACTTC.

This clone was detected once. This sequence joins TRBV7-6 and TRBJ2-7; D is ambiguous. Germline-derived CDR1 and CDR2 are SGHVS and FNYEAQ. The CDR3 contains 12 residues. V lost 4 bases and J 5 bases, leaving 9 bases between the germline ends. This chain's CDR3 is CASSSSRNEQYF. The DNA for the CDR3 is TGTGCCAGCAGCTCCTCTAGGAACGAGCAGTACTTC.

This chain joins TRBV5-5 and TRBJ1-2, with 8 nucleotides matching TRBD1. V gave up 3 bases and J gave up 3 bases; unmatched junction bases: 4. The CDR3 length is 14 residues. Germline assignment: CDR1 SGHKS and CDR2 YYEKEE (reference sequence). CDR3 DNA sequence: TGTGCCAGCAGCTGGGTACAGGGGGACTATGGCTACACCTTC. Translating it yields CASSWVQGDYGYTF. Full variable domain (missing parts from reference TRBV5-5 and TRBJ1-2): DAGVTQSPTHLIKTRGQQVTLRCSPISGHKSVSWYQQVLGQGPQFIFQYYEKEERGRGNFPDRFSARQFPNYSSELNVNALLLGDSALYLCASSWVQGDYGYTFGSGTRLTVV.

This clone was recorded only once. The chain recombines TRBV2 with TRBJ1-2; 9 bases are shared with TRBD1. Unmatched junction bases numbered 7, after V lost 6 bases and J lost 2 bases. Germline V gene lookup returns CDR1 SNHLY and CDR2 FYNNEI. This CDR3 has 15 amino acids. In DNA, the CDR3 is TGTGCCAGCAGCGCCGGGACAGGGCGAAACTATGGCTACACCTTC. Translated: CASSAGTGRNYGYTF.

The V gene is TRBV7-8, the J gene TRBJ2-7; TRBD1 matches at 7 bases. Germline V gene sequence: CDR1 SGHVS, CDR2 FQNEAQ. This CDR3 is 15 amino acids long. The V and J ends lost 5 bases and 1 base, in that order; junction bases with no gene match: 8. In DNA, the CDR3 is TGTGCCAGCAGCGCACTGACAGGGTGGTCCTACGAGCAGTACTTC. It specifies CASSALTGWSYEQYF.

The J gene is TRBJ1-1, the V gene TRBV5-1; TRBD1 might be the D (5 bases). The CDR3 extends over 15 amino acids. Deletions cut 0 bases from V and 3 bases from J, with 12 bases between. Germline CDR1 SGHRS, CDR2 YFSETQ. The CDR3 coding sequence is TGCGCCAGCAGCTTGGATCCCAGGGCGGACACTGAAGCTTTCTTT. It encodes CASSLDPRADTEAFF.

The gene calls are TRBV5-6 and TRBJ2-5; 11 bases align to TRBD2. CDR3 size: 15 residues. J lost 3 bases, V lost 0 bases, and 1 base had no gene match. Germline assignment: CDR1 SGHDT and CDR2 YYEEEE. The CDR3 coding sequence is TGTGCCAGCAGCTTGGGTAGCGGGAGGGAAGAGACCCAGTACTTC. Translating it yields CASSLGSGREETQYF.

The rearrangement uses TRBV30 and TRBJ2-7; D not resolved. The CDR3 runs to 15 residues. The germline V gene encodes CDR1 GTSNPN and CDR2 SVGIG (reference sequence). The germline V and J ends were trimmed by 0 bases and 3 bases, with 15 bases remaining between them. The CDR3 DNA reads TGTGCCTGGAGTGTACTCGGATCCGGCGGCTACGAGCAGTACTTC. This gives the protein CAWSVLGSGGYEQYF.

This clone was found a few times. This sequence joins TRBV28 and TRBJ1-5; perhaps TRBD1 as D (6 bases). V was shortened by 6 bases and J by 2 bases, with 23 bases between the two germline ends. The CDR3 sequence is 18 residues long. The V gene's germline CDR1 is MDHEN and CDR2 SYDVKM. The DNA of the CDR3 is TGTGCCAGCAGGCTAAGGGGAGGGGGGCTTATGGGCAATCAGCCCCAGCATTTT. Its translation: CASRLRGGGLMGNQPQHF.

The J gene is TRBJ2-5, the V gene TRBV10-1, with D tentatively TRBD2 (6 bases). The CDR3 covers 15 residues. Trimming cost V 9 bases and J 5 bases, with 22 bases left between them. Germline V lookup: CDR1 WNHNN, CDR2 SYGVQD (reference sequence). In nucleotides, the CDR3 is TGCGCCAGGTCTTATCCCCGGGAGATGAGGGAGACCCAGTACTTC. Translation gives CARSYPREMRETQYF.

The chain uses TRBV11-2 and TRBJ2-1, with unresolved D. Germline V gene data show CDR1 as SGHAT and CDR2 as FQNNGV. The germline V and J ends were trimmed by 4 bases and 5 bases, with 9 bases remaining between them. The CDR3 sequence is 13 residues long. The CDR3 DNA follows: TGTGCCAGCAGCTCCCCATTAGACAATGAGCAGTTCTTC. Its translation is CASSSPLDNEQFF.

This CDR3 is CASSLGLAYTDTQYF. CDR3 coding DNA: TGTGCCAGCAGCTTAGGACTAGCGTACACAGATACGCAGTATTTT. The chain couples TRBV7-8 to TRBJ2-3, with 8 nucleotides matching TRBD2. The CDR3 loop spans 15 amino acids. Germline loops: CDR1 SGHVS, CDR2 FQNEAQ. V shed 1 base and J 2 bases; nucleotides not matched to a gene: 2.

Regarding this clone: This CDR3 fails to terminate in the conserved phenylalanine or tryptophan, so it likely reflects a read error. Because the CDR3's place on the DNA is in doubt, the DNA is left out and the CDR3 is given as listed by TCRdb. This chain's CDR3 is CSVGRERL. J is TRBJ1-2 and V is TRBV29-1. The CDR3 sequence runs 8 residues, both termini included. Germline CDR1 SQVTM, CDR2 ANQGSEA.

The genes are TRBV7-2 and TRBJ1-2; TRBD1 might be the D (5 bases). The V gene's germline CDR1 is SGHTA and CDR2 FQGNSA. The CDR3 runs 14 residues. V lost 1 base and J 3 bases, leaving 9 bases between the germline ends. CDR3 sequence: CASSLVGADYGYTF. The CDR3 bases are TGTGCCAGCAGCTTAGTAGGGGCTGACTATGGCTACACCTTC. The full variable domain, completed using reference TRBV7-2 and TRBJ1-2, is GAGVSQSPSNKVTEKGKDVELRCDPISGHTALYWYRQSLGQGLEFLIYFQGNSAPDKSGLPSDRFSAERTGGSVSTLTIQRTQQEDSAVYLCASSLVGADYGYTFGSGTRLTVV.

The V gene is TRBV5-1, the J gene TRBJ1-2, with TRBD1 identical over 7 bases. V shed 4 bases and J 6 bases; nucleotides not matched to a gene: 15. In germline, CDR1 is SGHRS, CDR2 YFSETQ. The CDR3 sequence is 16 residues long. The CDR3 coding sequence is TGCGCCAGCAGCCCTATTCTCGGCGGGACAGCTAATGGCTACACCTTC. Protein product: CASSPILGGTANGYTF.

The CDR3 region has the DNA TGTGCTAGTGGTTTGGACTGGACAGGCATGGAAAAACTGTTTTTT. This encodes CASGLDWTGMEKLFF. The chain is built from TRBV12-5 and TRBJ1-4, with TRBD1 identical over 7 bases. The CDR3 runs 15 residues. V lost 1 base, J lost 8 bases, and 7 bases stayed unmatched. Germline V gene lookup returns CDR1 LGHNT and CDR2 FRNRAP. Full variable domain (remainder filled in from reference TRBV12-5 and TRBJ1-4): DARVTQTPRHKVTEMGQEVTMRCQPILGHNTVFWYRQTMMQGLELLAYFRNRAPLDDSGMPKDRFSAEMPDATLATLKIQPSEPRDSAVYFCASGLDWTGMEKLFFGSGTQLSVL.

This clone was detected a few times. This sequence joins TRBV7-9 and TRBJ2-5, with 13 bases aligning to TRBD2. The V gene's germline CDR1 is SEHNR and CDR2 FQNEAQ (reference sequence). The V gene end was trimmed by 5 bases and the J gene end by 5 bases; junction bases not matched to a gene: 8. This CDR3 has 16 amino acids. CDR3 sequence (DNA): TGTGCCAGCAGCCGCTCGGGACTAGCGGGACACGAGACCCAGTACTTC. Protein sequence: CASSRSGLAGHETQYF.